This passage covers 20 T cell receptor beta chains from one sample sequenced in a study of blood T cell repertoires in COVID-19. Produced via immunoSEQ multiplex PCR; TCRdb's table is partial and in-frame only. The sample records about 400,000 clones, roughly 90% being singletons. Sequenced input: peripheral blood. These receptors were taken from a man aged 40-50 years with acute or convalescent COVID-19.

The V call is TRBV7-6, the J call TRBJ1-1, with 10 bases lining up with TRBD1. The V gene's germline CDR1 is SGHVS and CDR2 FNYEAQ. The CDR3 is 15 residues long. J lost 8 bases, V lost 1 base, and 7 bases had no gene match. Here the CDR3 DNA reads TGTGCCAGCAGCTTAGGCCAGGCGGGACAGGGGGAAGCTTTCTTT. This encodes CASSLGQAGQGEAFF.

This chain connects TRBV7-2 to TRBJ2-1; 8 bases fit TRBD1. V shed 7 bases, J shed 5 bases, and the junction held 10 bases outside the gene matches. Germline assignment: CDR1 SGHTA and CDR2 FQGNSA. This CDR3 is built from 15 residues. CDR3 sequence reads: CASTIRGTGHNEQFF. DNA of the CDR3: TGTGCCAGCACCATCCGGGGGACAGGACACAATGAGCAGTTCTTC.

J is TRBJ2-7 and V is TRBV18; TRBD1 agrees at 9 bases. V lost 0 bases to trimming and J lost 0 bases; unmatched junction nucleotides: 6. Germline assignment: CDR1 KGHSH and CDR2 LQKENI. CDR3 length: 17 amino acids. The CDR3 protein is CASSPPGWDRDSYEQYF. The CDR3 DNA sequence: TGTGCCAGCTCACCACCAGGGTGGGACAGGGACTCCTACGAGCAGTACTTC.

The chain has TRBV6-2 or TRBV6-3 and TRBJ2-3; 10 bases fit TRBD1. In germline, CDR1 is MNHEY, CDR2 SVGEGT. The CDR3 contains 16 residues. After removal of 2 bases from V and 8 bases from J, the junction contained 10 bases not matched to a gene. CDR3 in DNA: TGTGCCAGCAGTTACCTGTCCCGGGACAGGGGCGGTACGCAGTATTTT. Its translation: CASSYLSRDRGGTQYF.

This chain links TRBV5-5 with TRBJ1-2, with D possibly being TRBD1 (5 bases). This CDR3 is 15 amino acids long. Germline assignment: CDR1 SGHKS and CDR2 YYEKEE (reference sequence). Trimming left V 1 base short and J 4 bases short, with 14 bases between. The CDR3 here is CASSLWRDGAYGYTF. CDR3 sequence (DNA): TGTGCCAGCAGCTTGTGGAGGGACGGTGCCTATGGCTACACCTTC.

This chain connects TRBV27 to TRBJ2-7, with D maybe TRBD2 (6 bases). The CDR3 is 15 residues long. Trimming removed 4 bases from V and 0 bases from J, with 13 bases in between. Germline V gene data show CDR1 as MNHEY and CDR2 as SMNVEV (reference sequence). CDR3 sequence: CASSSTGTGSYEQYF. DNA for the CDR3: TGTGCCAGCAGTTCAACCGGGACTGGCTCCTACGAGCAGTACTTC.

The chain couples TRBV12-3 or TRBV12-4 to TRBJ2-7, with 7 bases that match TRBD1. The CDR3 runs 12 residues. With V trimmed by 6 bases and J by 3 bases, 2 bases remained unmatched. The CDR3 protein is CASRTGNYEQYF. The CDR3 DNA follows: TGTGCCAGCAGGACAGGGAACTACGAGCAGTACTTC.

The chain employs TRBV20-1 and TRBJ2-7; the match to TRBD2 covers 7 bases. With V trimmed by 3 bases and J by 7 bases, 15 bases remained unmatched. The CDR3 spans 15 residues. Germline-derived CDR1 and CDR2 are DFQATT and SNEGSKA (reference sequence). The CDR3 nucleotides read TGCAGTGCTAGTGGCGGGGGAATCCCTACTAGGGAGCAGTACTTC. This encodes CSASGGGIPTREQYF.

The chain uses TRBV28 and TRBJ2-2; 7 nucleotides line up with TRBD1. This CDR3 region has 14 residues. V lost 10 bases and J lost 2; bases outside the gene matches: 7. Germline V lookup: CDR1 MDHEN, CDR2 SYDVKM. The CDR3 DNA reads as TGTGCCACAGGGACAGCATCAAACACCGGGGAGCTGTTTTTT. Protein product: CATGTASNTGELFF.

V and J are TRBV7-2 and TRBJ2-1; 10 bases align to TRBD2. V gave up 1 base and J gave up 7 bases; unmatched junction bases: 10. The CDR3 sequence is 17 residues long. Germline loops: CDR1 SGHTA, CDR2 FQGNSA. This CDR3 reads CASSLDLQRGGENEQFF. The CDR3 bases are TGTGCCAGCAGCTTAGATTTACAGCGGGGGGGCGAAAATGAGCAGTTCTTC.

The chain couples TRBV19 to TRBJ2-7; the match to TRBD2 covers 7 bases. The CDR3 sequence is 14 residues long. The germline V gene encodes CDR1 LNHDA and CDR2 SQIVND (reference sequence). Trimming removed 4 bases from V and 4 bases from J; junction bases left unmatched: 7. CDR3: CASSKAGVLYEQYF. The CDR3, as DNA: TGTGCCAGTAGTAAGGCGGGAGTTTTGTACGAGCAGTACTTC.

The chain has TRBV19 and TRBJ2-3, with unresolved D. The germline gives CDR1 LNHDA, CDR2 SQIVND (reference sequence). With 3 bases removed from V and 5 bases from J, the gap between germline ends came to 9 bases. This CDR3 spans 13 amino acids. CDR3 residues: CASSMEEVDTQYF. As DNA, the CDR3 is TGTGCCAGTAGTATGGAAGAGGTAGATACGCAGTATTTT.

CDR3 region: CASSLGQSFNTEAFF. Written as DNA, the CDR3 is TGTGCCAGCAGCTTGGGACAGTCCTTTAACACTGAAGCTTTCTTT. J is TRBJ1-1 and V is TRBV5-5; tentatively, D is TRBD1 (5 bases). The CDR3 has 15 amino acids. The germline V gene has CDR1 SGHKS and CDR2 YYEKEE (reference sequence). The ends were cut back, 0 bases at V and 2 bases at J, with 11 bases in the middle. The whole variable domain, filled in from reference TRBV5-5 and TRBJ1-1, reads DAGVTQSPTHLIKTRGQQVTLRCSPISGHKSVSWYQQVLGQGPQFIFQYYEKEERGRGNFPDRFSARQFPNYSSELNVNALLLGDSALYLCASSLGQSFNTEAFFGQGTRLTVV.

J is TRBJ2-5 and V is TRBV27; 8 bases line up with TRBD1. V shed 3 bases and J 5 bases; nucleotides not matched to a gene: 5. The CDR3 consists of 14 residues. The V gene's germline CDR1 is MNHEY and CDR2 SMNVEV (reference sequence). DNA of the CDR3: TGTGCCAGCAGTTTGGCGGACAGGGTTGAGACCCAGTACTTC. It specifies CASSLADRVETQYF.

This clone was counted a few times. Other nucleotide sequences in the sample specify the same CDR3. The chain is built from TRBV7-3 and TRBJ2-1; tentatively, D is TRBD1 (5 bases). The ends were cut back, 5 bases at V and 0 bases at J, with 8 bases in the middle. CDR1 and CDR2 (germline): SGHTA, FQGTGA. The CDR3 is 14 residues long. The CDR3 nucleotides are TGTGCCAGCAGCCAAGACAGCTCCTACAATGAGCAGTTCTTC. Translation gives CASSQDSSYNEQFF.

J is TRBJ2-1 and V is TRBV5-1; D possibly corresponds to TRBD2 (7 bases). Germline loops: CDR1 SGHRS, CDR2 YFSETQ. This CDR3 is built from 16 residues. Trimming left V 4 bases short and J 7 bases short, with 21 bases between. CDR3 nucleotide sequence: TGCGCCAGCAGCCCGAACAAACTGGGAGGGGGGAATGAGCAGTTCTTC. Protein sequence: CASSPNKLGGGNEQFF. Combining the CDR3 with reference TRBV5-1 and TRBJ2-1 gives the whole variable domain KAGVTQTPRYLIKTRGQQVTLSCSPISGHRSVSWYQQTPGQGLQFLFEYFSETQRNKGNFPGRFSGRQFSNSRSEMNVSTLELGDSALYLCASSPNKLGGGNEQFFGPGTRLTVL.

The V and J genes are TRBV6-9 and TRBJ1-1; D remains unclear. Deletions cut 4 bases from V and 1 base from J, with 7 bases between. The CDR3 runs to 13 residues. Germline V CDR1 and CDR2: MNHGY, SVAAGI. The CDR3: CASSFGWNTEAFF. The CDR3 bases are TGTGCCAGCAGTTTTGGCTGGAACACTGAAGCTTTCTTT.

The chain is built from TRBV9 and TRBJ1-6; weak D call: TRBD1 (5 bases). The CDR3 runs to 15 residues. The germline gives CDR1 SGDLS, CDR2 YYNGEE. V shed 3 bases and J shed 6 bases, with 13 bases lying between them. The CDR3 region is CASSARTSVNSPLHF. CDR3 bases: TGTGCCAGCAGCGCTCGGACATCGGTTAATTCACCCCTCCACTTT.

The chain uses TRBV7-6 and TRBJ1-3; no clear D. Germline CDR1 and CDR2: SGHVS and FNYEAQ. V dropped 0 bases and J dropped 8 bases, with 14 bases sitting between them. CDR3 length: 15 residues. The CDR3 is CASSLAAEVAYTIYF. Here the CDR3 DNA reads TGTGCCAGCAGCTTAGCGGCAGAGGTGGCCTACACCATATATTTT.

CDR3 sequence: CASSERNQETQYF. The CDR3 bases are TGTGCCAGCTCCGAGAGGAACCAAGAGACCCAGTACTTC. The J gene is TRBJ2-5, the V gene TRBV18; D remains unclear. This CDR3 region has 13 residues. CDR1 and CDR2 (germline): KGHSH, LQKENI. Deletions cut 6 bases from V and 0 bases from J, with 8 bases between.